The clone carrying this TCR beta chain was recorded many times. These data are taken from a study of early T cells in non-severe SARS-CoV-2 infection. Overall study context: Sequenced material consisted of bulk RNA (from unsorted whole blood), and chains were unpaired.

Using its own MiXCR run on the 5' RACE reads, TCRdb lists one record per CDR3 protein. The repertoire has 80,000 or so distinct CDR3 sequences, roughly a sixth of them found once; the top ten carry more than 10%. The CDR3 has 16 residues. Germline V lookup: CDR1 MRHNA, CDR2 SNTAGT. Losses at the gene ends were 6 bases for V and 4 bases for J; bases not matched to a gene: 12. Sequenced: whole blood. The origin of this receptor is an adult who was a healthcare worker with PCR-confirmed SARS-CoV-2 infection or an uninfected control (not recorded which). The chain carries TRBV6-4 and TRBJ2-7, with 10 bases that match TRBD2. CDR3 loop: CASRTPRLAGDYEQYF. The CDR3 nucleotides read TGTGCCAGCAGGACCCCTCGACTAGCGGGCGATTACGAGCAGTACTTC.